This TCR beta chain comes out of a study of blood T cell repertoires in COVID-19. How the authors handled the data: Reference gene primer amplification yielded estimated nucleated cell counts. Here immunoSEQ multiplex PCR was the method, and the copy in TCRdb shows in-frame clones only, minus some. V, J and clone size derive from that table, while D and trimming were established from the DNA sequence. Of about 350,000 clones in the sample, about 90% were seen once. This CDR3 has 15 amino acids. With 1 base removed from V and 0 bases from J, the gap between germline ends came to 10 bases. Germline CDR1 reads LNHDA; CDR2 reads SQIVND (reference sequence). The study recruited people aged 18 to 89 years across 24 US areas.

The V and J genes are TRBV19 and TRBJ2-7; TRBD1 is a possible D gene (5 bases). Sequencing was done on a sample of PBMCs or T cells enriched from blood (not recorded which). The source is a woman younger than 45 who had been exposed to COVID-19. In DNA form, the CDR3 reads TGTGCCAGTAGTATAGTAAGAGACAGCTCCTACGAGCAGTACTTC. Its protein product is CASSIVRDSSYEQYF.